These T cell receptor beta chains were read from a single sample in a study of cytomegalovirus exposure and HLA in healthy donors. TCRdb's copy holds only in-frame clones and misses some; the assay was immunoSEQ multiplex PCR. The sample lists 150,000 to 200,000 clones; about 80% were seen once. Specimen: PBMCs. All receptors come from a woman between 40 and 50 years old in good health and CMV-seronegative. The CDR3 runs from the conserved cysteine through the conserved F or W. The D gene is left open where the match is weak. The size of a clone is reported for some rows only, either as once, few or many, or as a class for expanded clones.

v_gene	j_gene	d_gene	abundance	CDR3nt	CDR3aa
TRBV10-3	TRBJ2-7	-	-	TGTGCCATCAGTGAGTCGGTGGGGGGGGCGGACGAGCAGTACTTC	CAISESVGGADEQYF
TRBV7-9	TRBJ1-1	TRBD1	few	TGTGCCAGCAGACCCCCCCGGGACAGGGCTGAGAGTACTGAAGCTTTCTTT	CASRPPRDRAESTEAFF
TRBV7-2	TRBJ2-5	TRBD2	-	TGTGCCAGCAGCCGTACGGGACTAGTGGTAGAGACCCAGTACTTC	CASSRTGLVVETQYF
TRBV5-5	TRBJ2-1	-	-	TGTGCCAGCAGCTTGGATAGTGGTGCAGGGTATGACAATGAGCAGTTCTTC	CASSLDSGAGYDNEQFF
TRBV7-9	TRBJ1-2	-	-	TGTGCCAGCATCTACAGTGATGGCTACACCTTC	CASIYSDGYTF
TRBV19	TRBJ1-5	-	-	TGTGCCAGTAGTCCCAACAATCAGCCCCAGCATTTT	CASSPNNQPQHF
TRBV2	TRBJ2-1	TRBD2	-	TGTGCCAGCAGTGAAGGCGGGGGCTACAATGAGCAGTTCTTC	CASSEGGGYNEQFF
TRBV9	TRBJ2-3	-	-	TGTGCCAGCAGCGTAGACGGTGCTAGCACAGATACGCAGTATTTT	CASSVDGASTDTQYF
TRBV4-3	TRBJ1-1	-	-	TGCGCCAGCAGCCAAGAGTGGCAATTGAACACTGAAGCTTTCTTT	CASSQEWQLNTEAFF
TRBV19	TRBJ2-2	-	-	TGTGCCAGTAGTATAATCGAGGCGGGTGCGGTCACCGGGGAGCTGTTTTTT	CASSIIEAGAVTGELFF
TRBV11-3	TRBJ2-1	TRBD1	-	TGTGCCAGCAGCTTAGATTCGGACAGGGGGCCCTACAATGAGCAGTTCTTC	CASSLDSDRGPYNEQFF
TRBV7-2	TRBJ2-5	TRBD1	once	TGTGCCAGCAGCTTTTGGACAGGGACGAACCAAGAGACCCAGTACTTC	CASSFWTGTNQETQYF
TRBV6-5	TRBJ1-1	-	-	TGTGCCAGCAGTTATTGGAGCGAGAACACTGAAGCTTTCTTT	CASSYWSENTEAFF
TRBV7-8	TRBJ2-2	-	-	TGTGCCAGCAGCTTAGGACGGAGGTTCGGGGAGCTGTTTTTT	CASSLGRRFGELFF
TRBV9	TRBJ2-2	-	-	TGTGCCAGCAGCGCCAACCGGGACATCTACACCGGGGAGCTGTTTTTT	CASSANRDIYTGELFF
TRBV28	TRBJ1-2	-	-	TGTGCCAGCAGCCCACCCGCGGGGGAAAAAGGTGGCTACACCTTC	CASSPPAGEKGGYTF
TRBV7-2	TRBJ2-5	TRBD2	-	TGTGCCAGCAGTCCACCCTGGGGTCGGGAGGGGGAAGAGACCCAGTACTTC	CASSPPWGREGEETQYF
TRBV28	TRBJ1-2	TRBD1	-	TGTGCCAGCGGCCGGGACAGAGGCTACACCTTC	CASGRDRGYTF
TRBV18	TRBJ2-3	-	-	TGTGCCAGCTCCCACGGGGAAGATACGCAGTATTTT	CASSHGEDTQYF
TRBV28	TRBJ2-5	-	few	TGTGCCAGCAGTGGGAGGGGGAGAGAGACCCAGTACTTC	CASSGRGRETQYF
TRBV7-2	TRBJ2-2	TRBD1	few	TGTGCCAGCAGCGTGAACAGGGGGCCCGACACCGGGGAGCTGTTTTTT	CASSVNRGPDTGELFF
TRBV5-1	TRBJ1-3	TRBD1	-	TGCGCCAGCAGCTTGGCAGACAGGGATGGAAACACCATATATTTT	CASSLADRDGNTIYF
TRBV5-8	TRBJ2-1	-	-	TGTGCCAGCAGCTTGCTAGTCAATGAGCAGTTCTTC	CASSLLVNEQFF
TRBV5-1	TRBJ1-2	TRBD1	few	TGCGCCAGCAGCCCTGACAGGGCCGGGTTCGGCTACACCTTC	CASSPDRAGFGYTF
TRBV28	TRBJ1-1	-	-	TGTGCCAGCAGTCTCACGGGTCTGGATGAAGCTTTCTTT	CASSLTGLDEAFF
TRBV11-3	TRBJ2-7	-	once	TGTGCCAGCAGCTTAGATCGGGATTACGAGCAGTACTTC	CASSLDRDYEQYF
TRBV6-6	TRBJ1-4	TRBD1	-	TGTGCCTGCTCACCCCGGTCGACAGGGCGGGAAAAACTGTTTTTT	CACSPRSTGREKLFF
TRBV28	TRBJ1-5	TRBD1	few	TGTGCCAGCAGTTTATTGGGGGACAGGGTGAGCAATCAGCCCCAGCATTTT	CASSLLGDRVSNQPQHF
TRBV7-2	TRBJ1-5	-	few	TGTGCCAGCAGCTTAGGGGGCAGTCCGGGTCAGCCCCAGCATTTT	CASSLGGSPGQPQHF
TRBV13	TRBJ2-7	-	-	TGTGCCAGCAGCCGTGGGAGGACCGAGCTAGGCTACGAGCAGTACTTC	CASSRGRTELGYEQYF
TRBV4-3	TRBJ2-2	TRBD2	-	TGCGCCAGCAGCCTATCCCCGGCTAGCGGGTTCTCCGGGGAGCTGTTTTTT	CASSLSPASGFSGELFF
TRBV29-1	TRBJ2-3	TRBD1	-	TGCAGCGTATGGGACAGCTCTAGCACAGATACGCAGTATTTT	CSVWDSSSTDTQYF
TRBV27	TRBJ2-2	-	-	TGTGCCAGCAGTCCTAGCCCTCTCGGGGGGGAGCTGTTTTTT	CASSPSPLGGELFF
TRBV5-1	TRBJ2-1	TRBD2	-	TGCGCCAGCAGCCGGGGGGGGACGGGTGAGCAGTTCTTC	CASSRGGTGEQFF
TRBV19	TRBJ1-5	TRBD1	-	TGTGCCAGTGGAGTCAGGGGGGCCCAGCCCCAGCATTTT	CASGVRGAQPQHF
TRBV6-1	TRBJ2-5	TRBD2	once	TGTGCCAGCGGGAGGGACCTCAGTTCGGAGACCCAGTACTTC	CASGRDLSSETQYF
TRBV19	TRBJ1-1	-	few	TGTGCCAGTAGTATAACCCCAGGGATATCCACTGAAGCTTTCTTT	CASSITPGISTEAFF
TRBV9	TRBJ2-5	-	-	TGTGCCAGCAGCGTAGACCCCCAGGGAGAGACCCAGTACTTC	CASSVDPQGETQYF
TRBV9	TRBJ1-4	TRBD1	-	TGTGCCAGCAGCGTAGTATCGGTACCGGGGACAGGGAATGAAAAACTGTTTTTT	CASSVVSVPGTGNEKLFF
TRBV19	TRBJ2-1	TRBD2	-	TGTGCCAGTAGTGAAGGGCTAGCGGGTGAGCAGTTCTTC	CASSEGLAGEQFF
TRBV2	TRBJ2-3	TRBD2	-	TGTGCCAGCAGTGTCGGCGGGAGATATGATACGCAGTATTTT	CASSVGGRYDTQYF
TRBV7-8	TRBJ2-7	TRBD1	-	TGTGCCAGCAGCTTAGCCGACAGGGTGACCGAGCAGTACTTC	CASSLADRVTEQYF
TRBV28	TRBJ1-5	-	once	TGTGCCAGCAGAATCAGGGTCGCTCAGCCCCAGCATTTT	CASRIRVAQPQHF
TRBV7-2	TRBJ2-2	TRBD1	-	TGTGCCAGCAGGGGACAGGGGGCAGGGGAGCTGTTTTTT	CASRGQGAGELFF
TRBV11-3	TRBJ2-5	TRBD2	-	TGTGCCAGCAGCTTAGATCCGGGAGGGGAGACCCAGTACTTC	CASSLDPGGETQYF